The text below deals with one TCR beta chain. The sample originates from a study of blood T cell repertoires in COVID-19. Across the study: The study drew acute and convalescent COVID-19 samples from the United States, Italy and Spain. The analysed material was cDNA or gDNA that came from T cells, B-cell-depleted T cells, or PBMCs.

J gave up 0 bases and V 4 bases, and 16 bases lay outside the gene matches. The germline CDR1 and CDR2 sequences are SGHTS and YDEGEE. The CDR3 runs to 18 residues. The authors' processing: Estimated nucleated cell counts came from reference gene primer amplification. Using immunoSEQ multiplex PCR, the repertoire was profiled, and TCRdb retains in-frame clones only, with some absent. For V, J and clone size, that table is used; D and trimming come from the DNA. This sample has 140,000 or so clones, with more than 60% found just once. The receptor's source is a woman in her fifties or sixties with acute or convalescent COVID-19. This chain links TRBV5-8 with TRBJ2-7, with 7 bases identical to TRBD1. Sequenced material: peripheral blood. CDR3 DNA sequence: TGTGCCAGCAGCGAGGGACAGCTCTACTCCAGGAGCTCCTACGAGCAGTACTTC. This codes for CASSEGQLYSRSSYEQYF.